This T cell receptor beta chain was sequenced during a study of shared clonotypes between healthy human individuals. As regards this clone: Within the sample, other DNA sequences also encode this same CDR3.

TCRdb keeps only in-frame clones here, not all; method: immunoSEQ multiplex PCR. In the table there are about 2.4 million clones, around nine tenths of which are singletons. The germline V and J ends were trimmed by 5 bases and 0 bases, with 11 bases remaining between them. In germline, CDR1 is SGHTA, CDR2 FQGNSA. The CDR3 totals 16 residues. The genes are TRBV7-2 and TRBJ1-6; D remains ambiguous. This TCR was sampled from a young man in good health. Sequencing input: naive CD4+ T cells sorted from blood. The subset: CD45RA+ positively selected. CDR3: CASSLQGSSYNSPLHF. For the CDR3, the DNA is TGTGCCAGCAGCCTCCAAGGGAGCTCCTATAATTCACCCCTCCACTTT. Supplemented by reference TRBV7-2 and TRBJ1-6, the full variable domain reads GAGVSQSPSNKVTEKGKDVELRCDPISGHTALYWYRQSLGQGLEFLIYFQGNSAPDKSGLPSDRFSAERTGGSVSTLTIQRTQQEDSAVYLCASSLQGSSYNSPLHFGNGTRLTVT.